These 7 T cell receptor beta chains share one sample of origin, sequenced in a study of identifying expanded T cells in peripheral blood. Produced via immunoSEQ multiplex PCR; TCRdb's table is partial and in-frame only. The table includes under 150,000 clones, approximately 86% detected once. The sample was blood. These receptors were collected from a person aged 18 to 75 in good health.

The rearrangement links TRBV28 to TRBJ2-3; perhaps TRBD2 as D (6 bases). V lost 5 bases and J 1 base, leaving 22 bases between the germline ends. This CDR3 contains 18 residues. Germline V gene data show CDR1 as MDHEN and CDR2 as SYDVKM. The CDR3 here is CASSLPLHAVAGTDTQYF. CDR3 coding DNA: TGTGCCAGCAGTCTCCCACTCCACGCAGTAGCGGGCACAGATACGCAGTATTTT.

For the CDR3, the DNA is TGTGCCAGAAGGGACTCTCAAGGTGGCGAGCAGTACTTC. Its protein is CARRDSQGGEQYF. This chain connects TRBV2 to TRBJ2-7; a possible D gene is TRBD2 (6 bases). Germline lookup yields CDR1 SNHLY and CDR2 FYNNEI. V gave up 9 bases and J gave up 6 bases, with 18 bases separating them. The CDR3 contains 13 residues.

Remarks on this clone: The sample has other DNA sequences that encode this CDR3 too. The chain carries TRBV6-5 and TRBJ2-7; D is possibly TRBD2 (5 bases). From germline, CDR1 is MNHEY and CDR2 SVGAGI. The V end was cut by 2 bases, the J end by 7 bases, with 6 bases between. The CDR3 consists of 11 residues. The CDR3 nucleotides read TGTGCCAGCAGTTACCGGAGGGAGCAGTACTTC. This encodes CASSYRREQYF.

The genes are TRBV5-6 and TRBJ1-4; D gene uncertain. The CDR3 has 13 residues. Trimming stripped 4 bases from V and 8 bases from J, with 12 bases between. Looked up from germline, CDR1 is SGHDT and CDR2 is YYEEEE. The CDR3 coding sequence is TGTGCCAGCAGCCAACCCCCGGGCGAAAAACTGTTTTTT. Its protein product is CASSQPPGEKLFF.

The CDR3 DNA follows: TGTGCCAGCAGTTTCCTAACAGGGGTCGAGACCCAGTACTTC. Residues: CASSFLTGVETQYF. This chain joins TRBV28 and TRBJ2-5, with TRBD1 matching 7 bases. J gave up 5 bases and V 3 bases, and 6 bases lay outside the gene matches. The V gene's germline CDR1 is MDHEN and CDR2 SYDVKM. The CDR3 runs to 14 residues. Full variable domain (remainder filled in from reference TRBV28 and TRBJ2-5): DVKVTQSSRYLVKRTGEKVFLECVQDMDHENMFWYRQDPGLGLRLIYFSYDVKMKEKGDIPEGYSVSREKKERFSLILESASTNQTSMYLCASSFLTGVETQYFGPGTRLLVL.

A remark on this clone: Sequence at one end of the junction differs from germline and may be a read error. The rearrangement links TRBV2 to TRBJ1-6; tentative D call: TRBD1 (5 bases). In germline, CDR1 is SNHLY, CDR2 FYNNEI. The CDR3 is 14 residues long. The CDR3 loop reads CAGSVRGEFSPLHF. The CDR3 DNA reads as TGTGCCGGCAGTGTGCGGGGCGAATTTTCACCCCTCCACTTT.

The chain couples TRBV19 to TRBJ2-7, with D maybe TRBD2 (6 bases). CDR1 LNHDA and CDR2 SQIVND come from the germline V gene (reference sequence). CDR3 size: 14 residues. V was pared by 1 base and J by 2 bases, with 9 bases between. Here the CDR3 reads CASSIVGGTYEQYF. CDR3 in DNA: TGTGCCAGTAGTATAGTTGGAGGGACCTACGAGCAGTACTTC.